This T cell receptor beta chain was obtained from a study of cytomegalovirus exposure and HLA in healthy donors. Trimming took 4 bases from V and 2 from J; bases not matched to a gene: 6. Germline V gene lookup returns CDR1 SGHTA and CDR2 FQGNSA. CDR3 length: 15 amino acids. PCR involved 60 Vbeta and 13 Jbeta primers. Assay: immunoSEQ multiplex PCR; the TCRdb copy retains only in-frame clones and omits some. The profile shows roughly 250,000 clones, 84% of them singletons. Sequencing input: PBMCs. The sequence was obtained from a woman aged 40 to 50 in good health and CMV-seropositive. The V call is TRBV7-2, the J call TRBJ2-3; TRBD2 matches at 7 bases. The CDR3 DNA is TGTGCCAGCAGCTCTTCGGGGGGTTTCACAGATACGCAGTATTTT. It is translated as CASSSSGGFTDTQYF.